The clone carrying this T cell receptor beta chain was picked up a small number of times. Its antigen remains unknown. Alongside a J-beta primer mix, a sample-barcoded 5' primer served in a second PCR lasting 7 to 11 cycles. Using its own MiXCR run on the 5' RACE reads, TCRdb lists one record per CDR3 protein. Of hundreds of thousands of distinct CDR3 sequences in the sample, around a quarter were seen once. The data belong to a study of blood T cells in healthy people across ages. Study observations and caveats: Age brought a roughly linear fall in TCR beta diversity measured per million T cells.

Germline V gene lookup returns CDR1 SGHVS and CDR2 FNYEAQ. Trimming pared 5 bases from V and 6 bases from J, leaving 22 bases between. The CDR3 totals 16 residues. Donation came from healthy Caucasian individuals in Russia who were aged about 6 to 100. This sample also appeared in a second study, on T cells of mothers and their children. That work contributes: Samples were obtained from three healthy Caucasian mothers and their six children.

The origin of this receptor is a boy aged 2 to 9 in good health. The rearrangement links TRBV7-6 to TRBJ1-1; D is undetermined. The sample comprised blood. CDR3 nucleotides: TGTGCCAGCAGCCCCCGGGCCTGGGGATTAGGCGCTGAAGCTTTCTTT. Translating gives CASSPRAWGLGAEAFF.